The 28 T cell receptor beta chains in this list originate from one sample, sequenced in a study of response to subunit inactivated influenza vaccine. TCRdb re-called the RT-PCR reads through MiXCR, storing one row per CDR3 protein. The sample records about 240,000 distinct CDR3 sequences, 9% to 15% being singletons. Sequenced material: non-naive T cells sorted from PBMCs, taken 14 days before vaccination. The receptors were gathered from a man aged 45-60 years who received an inactivated influenza vaccine.

In this sample, this clonotype turned up many times. The gene calls are TRBV20-1 and TRBJ2-5, with 9 bases that match TRBD2. The germline gives CDR1 DFQATT, CDR2 SNEGSKA (reference sequence). Losses at the gene ends were 2 bases for V and 5 bases for J; bases not matched to a gene: 12. The CDR3 contains 16 residues. CDR3 nucleotides: TGCAGTGCTAGACCTCTAATGGGGACTAGCCTTGAGACCCAGTACTTC. It is translated as CSARPLMGTSLETQYF.

This clonotype appeared a few times. The chain couples TRBV18 to TRBJ2-7, with TRBD2 identical over 7 bases. CDR1 is KGHSH, CDR2 LQKENI, per germline. CDR3 size: 15 residues. Germline trimming cut 3 bases from V and 5 bases from J; bases unmatched to any gene: 10. CDR3 sequence reads: CASSPGTGRVDEQYF. The CDR3 nucleotides are TGTGCCAGCTCACCGGGTACGGGGAGGGTCGACGAGCAGTACTTC.

Of note for this clonotype: An end of the junction does not agree with germline; a read error may underlie this. The chain couples TRBV6-5 to TRBJ2-6; TRBD2 matches 7 bases. The CDR3 totals 18 residues. Germline-derived CDR1 and CDR2 are MNHEY and SVGAGI. The CDR3 sequence is CASSYFLGGDSEANVLTF. In DNA form, the CDR3 reads TGTGCCAGCAGTTACTTCCTGGGGGGGGACTCTGAGGCCAACGTCCTGACTTTC.

This clonotype was detected ten times or more. V and J are TRBV5-5 and TRBJ2-7, with a possible D match to TRBD1 (6 bases). Germline loops: CDR1 SGHKS, CDR2 YYEKEE (reference sequence). This CDR3 region has 13 residues. Deletions cut 1 base from V and 2 bases from J, with 7 bases between. The CDR3 sequence: CASSLWTAYEQYF. In nucleotides, the CDR3 is TGTGCCAGCAGCTTGTGGACAGCCTACGAGCAGTACTTC.

The table lists this clonotype with a few counts. The V call is TRBV7-2, the J call TRBJ1-1; D ambiguous. This CDR3 comprises 14 residues. V lost 5 bases and J 2 bases, leaving 12 bases between the germline ends. The germline V gene has CDR1 SGHTA and CDR2 FQGNSA. The CDR3 sequence: CASSPPNSNTEAFF. In DNA form, the CDR3 reads TGTGCCAGCAGCCCCCCGAACAGCAACACTGAAGCTTTCTTT.

The chain couples TRBV28 to TRBJ2-2; no clear D gene. Trimming pared 4 bases from V and 1 base from J, leaving 7 bases between. This CDR3 contains 14 residues. Per the germline V gene, CDR1 is MDHEN and CDR2 is SYDVKM. The CDR3: CASSWSRNTGELFF. CDR3 in DNA: TGTGCCAGCAGTTGGTCTAGGAACACCGGGGAGCTGTTTTTT.

This clonotype turned up a few times. The chain recombines TRBV12-3 or TRBV12-4 with TRBJ2-3; TRBD2 matches 8 bases. Trimming at V came to 5 bases and at J to 6 bases, leaving 7 bases not matched to a gene. The CDR3 loop spans 14 amino acids. As DNA, the CDR3 is TGTGCCAGCAGTCGGACTAGCCTTTTGGATACGCAGTATTTT. This gives the protein CASSRTSLLDTQYF.

The chain employs TRBV3-1 and TRBJ1-1; a weak D match, TRBD1 (5 bases). V was trimmed by 3 bases and J by 11 bases, leaving 16 bases between them. Germline V lookup: CDR1 LGHDT, CDR2 YNNKEL (reference sequence). The CDR3 consists of 13 residues. CDR3 residues: CASSHHDRFVAFF. The CDR3 region has the DNA TGTGCCAGCAGCCATCATGACAGATTCGTCGCTTTCTTT.

At least ten counts were recorded for this clonotype. The V gene is TRBV12-3 or TRBV12-4, the J gene TRBJ2-5; 8 bases map to TRBD1. With 0 bases clipped from V and 4 bases from J, the junction kept 1 base outside the gene matches. This CDR3 contains 14 residues. This CDR3 reads CASSLAGQGETQYF. In DNA, the CDR3 is TGTGCCAGCAGTTTAGCCGGACAGGGAGAGACCCAGTACTTC.

Ten or more counts support this clonotype. The chain is built from TRBV7-6 and TRBJ2-5; perhaps TRBD1 as D (5 bases). The germline V gene encodes CDR1 SGHVS and CDR2 FNYEAQ. The V end was cut by 0 bases, the J end by 2 bases, with 7 bases between. The CDR3 runs 14 residues. The CDR3 protein is CASSLARQQETQYF. The DNA of the CDR3 is TGTGCCAGCAGCTTAGCCAGACAGCAAGAGACCCAGTACTTC.

This clonotype has a count of ten or more. The rearrangement joins TRBV27 to TRBJ1-1, with 7 positions matching TRBD1. V shed 1 base and J 4 bases; nucleotides not matched to a gene: 3. There are 14 residues in the CDR3. CDR1 is MNHEY and CDR2 is SMNVEV in the germline V gene (reference sequence). CDR3 bases: TGTGCCAGCAGTTTATACAGGGGAGGCACTGAAGCTTTCTTT. The encoded protein is CASSLYRGGTEAFF.

A few counts support this clonotype. The genes are TRBV5-1 and TRBJ1-1; perhaps TRBD1 as D (6 bases). Per germline, CDR1 SGHRS and CDR2 YFSETQ. The germline V and J ends were trimmed by 4 bases and 8 bases, with 24 bases remaining between them. This CDR3 comprises 16 residues. The CDR3 DNA sequence: TGCGCCAGCAGCCCCTCAACAGGGTCAGGCCTTGTGGAAGCTTTCTTT. Its protein is CASSPSTGSGLVEAFF.

The genes are TRBV6-2 or TRBV6-3 and TRBJ2-7, with 8 bases fitting TRBD1. The CDR3 has 14 residues. The junction had 7 bases not matched to a gene; V was cut back by 4 bases and J by 5 bases. The V gene's germline CDR1 is MNHEY and CDR2 SVGEGT. CDR3 nucleotides: TGTGCCAGCAGTTCGGGACAGGCGTCAAACGAGCAGTACTTC. Its translation is CASSSGQASNEQYF.

This clonotype came up a few times. The chain recombines TRBV24-1 with TRBJ1-2; tentatively, D is TRBD1 (6 bases). V lost 3 bases to trimming and J lost 4 bases, with 17 bases between them. The CDR3 covers 16 residues. Germline assignment: CDR1 KGHDR and CDR2 SFDVKD. The CDR3 nucleotides are TGTGCCACCAGTGATAATGACGCAGGGGACCGCTATGGCTACACCTTC. Encoded protein: CATSDNDAGDRYGYTF.

This clonotype has just a few counts. The chain links TRBV29-1 to TRBJ1-1, with D possibly TRBD1 on 6 matching bases. Per germline, CDR1 SQVTM and CDR2 ANQGSEA. V lost 4 bases and J 5 bases, leaving 14 bases between the germline ends. The CDR3 covers 13 residues. The CDR3 protein is CSVVFHRDTEAFF. For the CDR3, the DNA is TGCAGCGTTGTGTTCCACAGGGATACTGAAGCTTTCTTT. The entire variable domain, with the rest obtained from reference TRBV29-1 and TRBJ1-1, is as follows: SAVISQKPSRDICQRGTSLTIQCQVDSQVTMMFWYRQQPGQSLTLIATANQGSEATYESGFVIDKFPISRPNLTFSTLTVSNMSPEDSSIYLCSVVFHRDTEAFFGQGTRLTVV.

This clonotype was seen ten or more times. The rearrangement joins TRBV18 to TRBJ2-5; D assignment may be TRBD1 or TRBD2 (5 bases each). The germline V gene has CDR1 KGHSH and CDR2 LQKENI. CDR3 length: 13 amino acids. V was cut by 4 bases and J by 1 base, with 7 bases left in between. For the CDR3, the DNA is TGTGCCAGCTCACAGGGACCCCAAGAGACCCAGTACTTC. This sequence encodes CASSQGPQETQYF. Full variable domain (outside the CDR3, taken from reference TRBV18 and TRBJ2-5): NAGVMQNPRHLVRRRGQEARLRCSPMKGHSHVYWYRQLPEEGLKFMVYLQKENIIDESGMPKERFSAEFPKEGPSILRIQQVVRGDSAAYFCASSQGPQETQYFGPGTRLLVL.

This clonotype was detected a few times. The chain uses TRBV30 and TRBJ2-5, with TRBD1 identical over 8 bases. This CDR3 is 13 amino acids long. Germline V gives CDR1 GTSNPN, CDR2 SVGIG (reference sequence). With V trimmed by 3 bases and J by 5 bases, 5 bases remained unmatched. The CDR3 DNA reads TGTGCCTGGAGCACAGGGGGTCGGGAGACCCAGTACTTC. Amino acid sequence: CAWSTGGRETQYF.

This sequence joins TRBV11-2 and TRBJ2-2, with D perhaps TRBD2 (5 bases). The CDR3 runs 14 residues. V dropped 2 bases and J dropped 6 bases, with 10 bases sitting between them. Looked up from germline, CDR1 is SGHAT and CDR2 is FQNNGV. The CDR3 nucleotides read TGTGCCAGCAGCTTACACTGGACTGCCGGGGAGCTGTTTTTT. This sequence encodes CASSLHWTAGELFF.

The rearrangement uses TRBV20-1 and TRBJ2-3; D gene ambiguous. This CDR3 spans 15 amino acids. Germline V lookup: CDR1 DFQATT, CDR2 SNEGSKA (reference sequence). V gave up 7 bases and J gave up 2 bases, with 19 bases separating them. The CDR3 sequence is CSVPRLGLNTDTQYF. The CDR3 DNA reads as TGCAGTGTTCCAAGACTGGGCCTAAACACAGATACGCAGTATTTT.

This clonotype was counted only a few times. The genes are TRBV12-3 or TRBV12-4 and TRBJ2-3; 7 bases fit TRBD2. V dropped 11 bases and J dropped 0; count of bases not matched to a gene: 23. The CDR3 contains 19 residues. CDR3 sequence: CAFSLASWREIGSTDTQYF. The CDR3 DNA reads as TGTGCCTTCAGTTTAGCGAGTTGGCGGGAGATAGGTAGCACAGATACGCAGTATTTT.

This clonotype was detected only once. This likely comes from a read error, as the CDR3 has no conserved phenylalanine or tryptophan at its end. The chain employs TRBV5-5 and TRBJ1-6; TRBD1 matches 8 bases. The CDR3 spans 14 residues. V lost 4 bases and J lost 7; bases outside the gene matches: 4. Germline CDR1 SGHKS, CDR2 YYEKEE (reference sequence). In DNA, the CDR3 is TGTGCCAGCAGCGGGGACAGGAAAAATTCACCCCTCCACGTT. This gives the protein CASSGDRKNSPLHV.

There are a few counts of this clonotype. The genes are TRBV28 and TRBJ2-5; D gene uncertain. CDR1 and CDR2 from the germline V gene are MDHEN and SYDVKM. Trimming took off 3 bases at V and 4 bases at J, with 9 bases between the two ends. CDR3 size: 13 residues. This chain's CDR3 is CASSFFQTETQYF. The CDR3 DNA is TGTGCCAGCAGTTTTTTCCAGACAGAGACCCAGTACTTC.

A few counts support this clonotype. The chain carries TRBV9 and TRBJ2-1, with 16 nucleotides matching TRBD2. The ends lost 4 bases at V and 10 bases at J; junction bases unmatched: 8. Germline V gene sequence: CDR1 SGDLS, CDR2 YYNGEE. CDR3 length equals 16 residues. CDR3: CASSPGLAGGFGEQFF. The CDR3 coding sequence is TGTGCCAGCAGCCCGGGACTAGCGGGAGGGTTTGGAGAGCAGTTCTTC.

This clonotype was seen ten or more times. For the CDR3, the DNA is TGTGCCAGCAGTTACGTGGGGGGCCGGGGCAATCAGCCCCAGCATTTT. Amino acid sequence: CASSYVGGRGNQPQHF. The V call is TRBV6-2 or TRBV6-3, the J call TRBJ1-5; D is possibly TRBD1 (6 bases). This CDR3 region has 16 residues. Trimming stripped 2 bases from V and 2 bases from J, with 13 bases between. Germline CDR1 reads MNHEY; CDR2 reads SVGEGT.

The chain links TRBV4-2 to TRBJ2-4; D not resolved. CDR1 is LGHNA and CDR2 is YNFKEQ in the germline V gene. Trimming took off 0 bases at V and 0 bases at J, with 9 bases between the two ends. There are 16 residues in the CDR3. The CDR3 DNA reads TGTGCCAGCAGCCAAGAACAGACCGTAGCCAAAAACATTCAGTACTTC. Its protein product is CASSQEQTVAKNIQYF.

This clonotype turned up a few times. The chain joins TRBV29-1 to TRBJ1-1; 8 nucleotides line up with TRBD1. The germline gives CDR1 SQVTM, CDR2 ANQGSEA. The CDR3 loop spans 13 amino acids. With V trimmed by 6 bases and J by 2 bases, 5 bases remained unmatched. The CDR3 loop reads CSVQGQANTEAFF. The CDR3 DNA reads TGCAGCGTGCAGGGACAGGCCAACACTGAAGCTTTCTTT. Combining the CDR3 with reference TRBV29-1 and TRBJ1-1 gives the whole variable domain SAVISQKPSRDICQRGTSLTIQCQVDSQVTMMFWYRQQPGQSLTLIATANQGSEATYESGFVIDKFPISRPNLTFSTLTVSNMSPEDSSIYLCSVQGQANTEAFFGQGTRLTVV.

This chain uses TRBV12-3 or TRBV12-4 with TRBJ2-3; 9 bases are shared with TRBD1. J lost 3 bases, V lost 6 bases, and 4 bases had no gene match. This CDR3 contains 14 residues. The DNA of the CDR3 is TGTGCCAGCAGCCGGGACAGGGAAACAGATACGCAGTATTTT. Translation gives CASSRDRETDTQYF.

This clonotype was seen a handful of times. V and J are TRBV20-1 and TRBJ2-7; D unresolved. Trimming cost V 2 bases and J 12 bases, with 14 bases left between them. CDR1 and CDR2 (germline): DFQATT, SNEGSKA (reference sequence). The CDR3 extends over 11 amino acids. The CDR3 region has the DNA TGCAGTGCTAGATTTCCCGCCTCCCCGTACTTC. Its protein product is CSARFPASPYF.